The rows below give T cell receptor beta chains drawn from one sample of a study of glioma-infiltrating T cells after dendritic cell vaccination. Profiled with immunoSEQ multiplex PCR; TCRdb holds only in-frame clones, not every one. Altogether some 90,000 clones are present, roughly four fifths being singletons, with the ten largest covering 2.1%. This sample comprised blood, obtained after dendritic cell vaccination. These receptor sequences come from a human donor with glioblastoma. Each CDR3 is given with its conserved first and last residue. The D gene is left open where the match is weak. Clone size is shown for a subset of rows, as once, few, many or a class of expanded clone.

TRBJ1-2,TRBV6-5,13,TRBD1,.,CASSPGQGNGYTF,TGTGCCAGCAGCCCGGGACAGGGGAATGGCTACACCTTC
TRBJ1-3,TRBV9,19,.,few,CASSVNLRRGASSGNTIYF,TGTGCCAGCAGCGTAAATCTTCGGAGGGGTGCCTCCTCTGGAAACACCATATATTTT
TRBJ1-1,TRBV7-3,14,TRBD1,.,CASSLGTGGREAFF,TGTGCCAGCAGCTTAGGGACAGGGGGCCGTGAAGCTTTCTTT
TRBJ1-1,TRBV19,13,.,few,CASKGGWNTEAFF,TGTGCCAGTAAAGGGGGATGGAACACTGAAGCTTTCTTT
TRBJ1-1,TRBV5-1,15,TRBD1,.,CASRRGTGRDTEAFF,TGCGCCAGCAGAAGGGGGACAGGGCGTGACACTGAAGCTTTCTTT
TRBJ2-1,TRBV19,13,TRBD2,.,CASSIRLAGEQFF,TGTGCCAGTAGTATCAGACTAGCGGGCGAGCAGTTCTTC
TRBJ2-2,TRBV5-1,17,.,.,CASSLDYRASNTGELFF,TGCGCCAGCAGCTTGGACTACAGGGCTTCGAACACCGGGGAGCTGTTTTTT
TRBJ2-1,TRBV2,15,TRBD1,.,CASAPGGTVNNEQFF,TGTGCCAGCGCCCCTGGTGGGACAGTTAACAATGAGCAGTTCTTC
TRBJ2-5,TRBV5-1,15,.,.,CASTPQGVRQETQYF,TGCGCCAGCACCCCTCAAGGAGTGCGGCAAGAGACCCAGTACTTC
TRBJ1-2,TRBV6-1,14,TRBD1,.,CASNKGQGNYGYTF,TGTGCCAGCAACAAGGGACAGGGAAACTATGGCTACACCTTC
TRBJ1-1,TRBV5-4,15,.,.,CASSAGSGGNTEAFF,TGTGCCAGCAGCGCGGGTAGCGGGGGGAACACTGAAGCTTTCTTT
TRBJ2-7,TRBV11-2,15,TRBD2,.,CASSPGTSGPYEQYF,TGTGCCAGCAGCCCTGGGACTAGCGGACCCTACGAGCAGTACTTC
TRBJ1-2,TRBV5-4,14,TRBD1,.,CASSKTGGTFGYTF,TGTGCCAGCAGTAAGACAGGGGGAACTTTTGGCTACACCTTC
TRBJ2-5,TRBV30,15,TRBD2,.,CAWKPGLADQETQYF,TGTGCCTGGAAACCGGGACTAGCGGACCAAGAGACCCAGTACTTC
TRBJ2-7,TRBV7-2,14,TRBD1,few,CASSSGQGGYEQYF,TGTGCCAGCAGCTCAGGACAGGGGGGTTACGAGCAGTACTTC
TRBJ1-1,TRBV5-1,15,.,.,CASSFRTAENTEAFF,TGCGCCAGCAGCTTCCGGACAGCCGAGAACACTGAAGCTTTCTTT
TRBJ2-7,TRBV11-3,14,.,.,CASSLRQGGYEQYF,TGTGCCAGCAGCTTACGGCAGGGGGGCTACGAGCAGTACTTC
TRBJ1-4,TRBV7-8,14,.,.,CASSFQGLREKLFF,TGTGCCAGCAGCTTTCAGGGGTTGCGGGAAAAACTGTTTTTT
TRBJ2-1,TRBV5-1,17,.,.,CASSFRNREGSYNEQFF,TGCGCCAGCAGCTTTAGAAACAGGGAGGGCTCCTACAATGAGCAGTTCTTC
TRBJ1-1,TRBV5-1,15,.,.,CASSLGGGRNTEAFF,TGCGCCAGCAGCTTGGGAGGAGGTAGGAACACTGAAGCTTTCTTT
TRBJ2-7,TRBV19,17,TRBD1,.,CASSIKATGMGSYEQYF,TGTGCCAGTAGTATAAAAGCGACAGGGATGGGGTCCTACGAGCAGTACTTC
TRBJ2-3,TRBV2,15,TRBD1,once,CASSPGTARTDTQYF,TGTGCCAGCAGCCCCGGGACAGCCCGCACAGATACGCAGTATTTT
TRBJ2-7,TRBV18,14,.,.,CASSPREAGYEQYF,TGTGCCAGCTCACCGAGAGAGGCGGGATACGAGCAGTACTTC
TRBJ2-7,TRBV5-1,13,TRBD2,few,CASSGTSSYEQYF,TGCGCCAGCAGCGGGACTAGCTCCTACGAGCAGTACTTC
TRBJ2-2,TRBV6-4,15,TRBD2,.,CASSVGTSGPGELFF,TGTGCCAGCAGTGTTGGGACTAGCGGGCCCGGGGAGCTGTTTTTT
TRBJ2-7,TRBV7-2,13,.,.,CASSLEARVEQYF,TGTGCCAGCAGCTTAGAGGCCAGGGTCGAGCAGTACTTC
TRBJ1-1,TRBV6-1,13,.,.,CASRAQGDTEAFF,TGTGCCAGCAGAGCACAGGGTGACACTGAAGCTTTCTTT
TRBJ1-3,TRBV5-1,15,.,few,CASSLTGLTGNTIYF,TGCGCCAGCAGCTTGACAGGGCTGACTGGAAACACCATATATTTT
TRBJ2-3,TRBV10-2,18,TRBD2,once,CASSGTGTRGGDTDTQYF,TGCGCCAGCAGTGGGACTGGGACTAGAGGGGGGGACACAGATACGCAGTATTTT
TRBJ1-2,TRBV18,17,.,.,CASSPLASTVGGYGYTF,TGTGCCAGCTCACCTCTCGCCTCGACAGTTGGCGGCTATGGCTACACCTTC
TRBJ1-2,TRBV29-1,12,.,.,CSVEGFNYGYTF,TGCAGCGTTGAGGGCTTTAACTATGGCTACACCTTC